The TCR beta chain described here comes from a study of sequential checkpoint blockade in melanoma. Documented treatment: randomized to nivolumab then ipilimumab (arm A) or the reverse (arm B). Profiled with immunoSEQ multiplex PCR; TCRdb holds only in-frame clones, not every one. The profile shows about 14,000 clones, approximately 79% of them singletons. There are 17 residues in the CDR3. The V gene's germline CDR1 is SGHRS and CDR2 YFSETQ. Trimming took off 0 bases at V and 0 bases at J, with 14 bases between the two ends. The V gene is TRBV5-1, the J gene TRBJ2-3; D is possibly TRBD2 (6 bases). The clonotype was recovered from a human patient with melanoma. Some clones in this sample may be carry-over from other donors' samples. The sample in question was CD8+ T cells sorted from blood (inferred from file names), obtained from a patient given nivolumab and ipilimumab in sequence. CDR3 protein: CASSLAGGVRSTDTQYF. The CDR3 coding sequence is TGCGCCAGCAGCTTGGCCGGAGGGGTCCGAAGCACAGATACGCAGTATTTT.